This is a list of T cell receptor beta chains from one sample in a study of CD8+ T cells in alopecia areata. Profiled with immunoSEQ multiplex PCR; TCRdb holds only in-frame clones, not every one. The sample records approximately 180,000 clones, 63% being singletons. This specimen was CD4+ T cells sorted from blood, taken at week 0. The source is a human donor with alopecia areata. The CDR3 runs from the conserved cysteine through the conserved F or W. The D gene is left open where the match is weak. Not all rows give a size; the values are once, few, many and, for expanded clones, a class.

D | size | J | V | CDR3 | DNA
NA | NA | TRBJ2-1 | TRBV29-1 | CSARKGVDNNEQFF | TGCAGCGCCCGGAAAGGGGTGGATAACAATGAGCAGTTCTTC
NA | NA | TRBJ1-2 | TRBV10-3 | CAISEEFNYGYTF | TGTGCCATCAGTGAAGAGTTTAACTATGGCTACACCTTC
NA | NA | TRBJ2-7 | TRBV27 | CASNKRQPFGSSYEQYF | TGTGCCAGCAATAAGAGACAGCCCTTCGGAAGCTCCTACGAGCAGTACTTC
TRBD2 | NA | TRBJ2-3 | TRBV10-2 | CASSEGLAATDTQYF | TGCGCCAGCAGTGAAGGTCTAGCGGCTACAGATACGCAGTATTTT
NA | NA | TRBJ2-1 | TRBV2 | CASSDFYNEQFF | TGTGCCAGCAGTGATTTTTACAATGAGCAGTTCTTC
NA | once | TRBJ2-3 | TRBV7-8 | CASSLGWSDTQYF | TGTGCCAGCAGCTTAGGATGGTCAGATACGCAGTATTTT
TRBD1 | few | TRBJ2-1 | TRBV19 | CASSSSGTEYNEQFF | TGTGCCAGTAGTTCATCCGGGACAGAGTACAATGAGCAGTTCTTC
NA | NA | TRBJ2-2 | TRBV6-5 | CASSLRTGELFF | TGTGCCAGCAGTTTACGCACCGGGGAGCTGTTTTTT
NA | NA | TRBJ2-5 | TRBV5-1 | CASSLEGYQETQYF | TGCGCCAGCAGCTTGGAAGGTTACCAAGAGACCCAGTACTTC
TRBD1 | NA | TRBJ2-3 | TRBV19 | CASSPRDRPTDTQYF | TGTGCCAGTAGTCCCCGGGACAGACCAACAGATACGCAGTATTTT
NA | once | TRBJ1-1 | TRBV2 | CASPVGSLNTEAFF | TGTGCCAGCCCAGTTGGTTCTTTGAACACTGAAGCTTTCTTT
TRBD1 | NA | TRBJ2-7 | TRBV29-1 | CSGRQGNSYEQYF | TGCAGCGGCCGACAGGGGAATAGCTACGAGCAGTACTTC
NA | NA | TRBJ2-6 | TRBV18 | CASSPSSGANVLTF | TGTGCCAGCTCACCAAGCTCTGGGGCCAACGTCCTGACTTTC
NA | few | TRBJ2-1 | TRBV11-3 | CASSDRYNEQFF | TGTGCCAGCAGCGACAGGTACAATGAGCAGTTCTTC
TRBD2 | once | TRBJ2-3 | TRBV2 | CASAGLAGGTDTQYF | TGTGCCAGCGCCGGGCTAGCGGGGGGCACAGATACGCAGTATTTT
NA | NA | TRBJ1-2 | TRBV7-2 | CASSLVGIYGYTF | TGTGCCAGCAGCTTAGTTGGGATCTATGGCTACACCTTC
NA | NA | TRBJ2-5 | TRBV29-1 | CSVGVAETQYF | TGCAGCGTTGGCGTAGCAGAGACCCAGTACTTC
TRBD2 | NA | TRBJ2-1 | TRBV4-3 | CASSQVSSGGNEQFF | TGCGCCAGCAGCCAAGTGAGTAGCGGGGGCAATGAGCAGTTCTTC
NA | few | TRBJ2-5 | TRBV29-1 | CSVLHRTILETQYF | TGCAGCGTCCTACACCGGACTATCTTGGAGACCCAGTACTTC
NA | NA | TRBJ2-3 | TRBV23-1 | CASSQPGPADTQYF | TGCGCCAGCAGTCAACCTGGACCAGCAGATACGCAGTATTTT
TRBD1 | NA | TRBJ1-1 | TRBV29-1 | CSVTGGRITEAFF | TGCAGCGTCACAGGGGGCAGGATCACTGAAGCTTTCTTT
TRBD1 | NA | TRBJ1-1 | TRBV29-1 | CSVEQGAKAFF | TGCAGCGTTGAACAGGGGGCAAAAGCTTTCTTT
TRBD2 | NA | TRBJ2-5 | TRBV7-2 | CASSPGTSYIETQYF | TGTGCCAGCAGCCCCGGGACTAGCTACATAGAGACCCAGTACTTC
NA | NA | TRBJ1-1 | TRBV7-8 | CASSLAGLHNTEAFF | TGTGCCAGCAGCTTAGCGGGACTGCACAACACTGAAGCTTTCTTT
NA | NA | TRBJ1-4 | TRBV10-2 | CASGRESNEKLFF | TGCGCCAGCGGGCGGGAGTCGAATGAAAAACTGTTTTTT
NA | NA | TRBJ2-4 | TRBV11-2 | CASSPRDIQYF | TGTGCCAGCAGCCCGAGGGACATTCAGTACTTC
TRBD2 | NA | TRBJ2-5 | TRBV4-2 | CASSQESYRGGEETQYF | TGTGCCAGCAGCCAAGAATCCTATCGGGGGGGAGAAGAGACCCAGTACTTC
TRBD1 | few | TRBJ2-4 | TRBV15 | CATSSGLWTGQNIQYF | TGTGCCACCAGCAGTGGATTATGGACAGGGCAAAACATTCAGTACTTC
NA | NA | TRBJ1-6 | TRBV4-1 | CASSQEVAGYSPLHF | TGCGCCAGCAGCCAAGAAGTGGCAGGGTATTCACCCCTCCACTTT
NA | few | TRBJ2-2 | TRBV19 | CASSTPGTSSLNTGELFF | TGTGCCAGTAGTACCCCGGGCACTAGCTCACTTAACACCGGGGAGCTGTTTTTT
TRBD2 | NA | TRBJ2-7 | TRBV29-1 | CSVLNTGGYEQYF | TGCAGCGTTTTGAATACGGGAGGCTACGAGCAGTACTTC
NA | NA | TRBJ1-2 | TRBV9 | CASSVSETGGYTF | TGTGCCAGCAGCGTATCGGAAACGGGCGGCTACACCTTC
NA | NA | TRBJ1-2 | TRBV2 | CASSDRDGYTF | TGTGCCAGCAGTGACAGGGATGGCTACACCTTC
NA | few | TRBJ2-3 | TRBV9 | CASSVGRGTDTQYF | TGTGCCAGCAGCGTAGGCAGGGGCACAGATACGCAGTATTTT
TRBD1 | NA | TRBJ1-1 | TRBV23-1 | CASRDRGDTEAFF | TGCGCCAGCAGAGACAGGGGTGACACTGAAGCTTTCTTT
NA | once | TRBJ1-2 | TRBV27 | CASSLSGWGGYTF | TGTGCCAGCAGTCTTTCCGGATGGGGAGGCTACACCTTC
NA | NA | TRBJ2-7 | TRBV6-6 | CASRKAATFSYEQYF | TGTGCCAGCAGGAAAGCGGCGACTTTCTCCTACGAGCAGTACTTC
TRBD1 | NA | TRBJ1-5 | TRBV5-6 | CASSLGTGSNQPQHF | TGTGCCAGCAGCTTGGGGACAGGGAGTAACCAGCCCCAGCATTTT
NA | many | TRBJ2-1 | TRBV29-1 | CSVAPLNEQFF | TGCAGCGTGGCCCCCCTTAATGAGCAGTTCTTC
NA | NA | TRBJ1-1 | TRBV30 | CAWSVLGPNTEAFF | TGTGCCTGGAGTGTACTCGGACCCAACACTGAAGCTTTCTTT
NA | few | TRBJ1-1 | TRBV6-1 | CASSAGETTEAFF | TGTGCCAGCAGTGCAGGGGAGACCACTGAAGCTTTCTTT
NA | few | TRBJ2-5 | TRBV7-8 | CASSPMTGTQETQYF | TGTGCCAGCAGCCCGATGACCGGGACACAAGAGACCCAGTACTTC
TRBD1 | NA | TRBJ2-3 | TRBV29-1 | CSAVQGADTQYF | TGCAGCGCCGTTCAGGGGGCAGATACGCAGTATTTT
TRBD1 | NA | TRBJ2-7 | TRBV19 | CASSTTGSSYEQYF | TGTGCCAGTAGTACGACAGGGTCCTCCTACGAGCAGTACTTC
TRBD1 | few | TRBJ2-3 | TRBV5-1 | CASSGRQGVVGDTQYF | TGCGCCAGCAGCGGACGACAGGGAGTGGTGGGAGATACGCAGTATTTT
TRBD2 | NA | TRBJ2-3 | TRBV7-3 | CASSRTRAIDDTQYF | TGTGCCAGCAGCCGGACTAGAGCGATTGACGATACGCAGTATTTT
NA | few | TRBJ2-1 | TRBV29-1 | CSVRDGYYNEQFF | TGCAGCGTGCGGGACGGATATTACAATGAGCAGTTCTTC
NA | NA | TRBJ2-1 | TRBV29-1 | CSVGAYNEQFF | TGCAGCGTTGGGGCCTACAATGAGCAGTTCTTC
NA | NA | TRBJ1-4 | TRBV30 | CAWSVPGGDTEKLFF | TGTGCCTGGAGTGTACCCGGAGGGGACACTGAAAAACTGTTTTTT
NA | NA | TRBJ2-2 | TRBV29-1 | CSVARGVGTGELFF | TGCAGCGTGGCACGGGGAGTGGGCACCGGGGAGCTGTTTTTT
TRBD2 | once | TRBJ2-2 | TRBV29-1 | CSVRNSGGTGELFF | TGCAGCGTCAGAAATAGCGGGGGAACCGGGGAGCTGTTTTTT
NA | once | TRBJ2-7 | TRBV25-1 | CASSEILGEQYF | TGTGCCAGCAGTGAAATCCTGGGGGAGCAGTACTTC